This entry describes one T cell receptor beta chain. Its cognate antigen has yet to be identified. Within one base of it there is no much larger clone, and no base qualities were kept. The method behind the library was the immunoSEQ multiplex PCR assay. For the multiplex PCR, a mixture combining 60 forward primers for TCR Vbeta segments and 13 reverse primers for TCR Jbeta segments was used. The CDR3 region of rearranged TCR beta genes was amplified from genomic DNA with a multiplex PCR assay. The amplified TCR beta libraries were sequenced on the Illumina HiSeq System as 87-base-pair reads. As for the authors' bioinformatics: Across the 500 to 750 repertoires, a later analysis counted 60 million to 90 million unique TCR beta chains, 9.5 million to 13 million of which were shared by at least two donors. A nearest-neighbor algorithm error-corrected the raw reads and collapsed the reads into unique sequences, merging closely related sequences to remove PCR and sequencing errors. CDR3 sequences were aligned to IMGT reference sequences to assign V, D and J gene segments. For a sequence to be retained, a match of at least six nucleotides was required to both a V gene segment and a J gene segment. Rearrangements were called productive when the CDR3 lacked stop codons and stayed in frame with V and J; all others were non-productive. CDR3 was defined by IMGT convention, running from the second conserved V-encoded cysteine to the conserved J-encoded phenylalanine. The earlier analysis of about 530 of the donors excluded any sequence lacking an unambiguous match to a single V gene segment. In an earlier analysis of a few hundred of the donors, V segments were called functional above 56.7% productive rearrangements and were called segregating when the between-donor standard deviation exceeded 5%. A statistical classification framework was built for diagnosing cytomegalovirus status from the catalog of TCR beta chain sequences. A later analysis assigned V and J genes by comparing TCR nucleotide sequences with IMGT/GENE-DB human TR gene sequences. Using the TCRdist pipeline, a later analysis assigned CDR3 sequences along with most-parsimonious VDJ recombination scenarios. In a later analysis, each TCR beta chain was defined by its CDR3 amino acid sequence together with its V-gene family, and reads lacking a unique V-gene family were excluded. As a way to deal with suspected cross-contamination and a sequencing artifact, a later analysis dropped nearly 600 nucleotide sequences that were highly shared and had low generation probability. For each public chain, a later analysis derived a clonal expansion index from normalized ranks of inferred template counts within each repertoire. In a later analysis, generation probabilities were computed using a VDJ recombination model fitted to out-of-frame rearrangements, and the results were checked against IGoR. A later analysis scored TCR-TCR, TCR-HLA and TCR-CMV co-occurrence with hypergeometric tests, applying a repertoire-size bias correction to TCR pairs. In a later analysis, false discovery rates were estimated by permuting HLA or CMV assignments 20 times. In a later analysis, co-occurring TCRs were grouped using DBSCAN, and TCRdist sequence similarity was added for clustering within HLA-allele-positive subsets. Repertoires with fewer than 30,000 or more than 120,000 public chains were left out of co-occurrence clustering, as were a few repertoires with anomalous nucleotide sharing. TCRdb limited this immuneACCESS table to in-frame rearrangements with V and J called. A share of clones is missing; checked studies link under half to unresolved V genes, and the rest is unexplained. V, J and clone size reflect that table, while D and trimming were determined from the DNA. The sample table holds roughly 150,000 clones, of which 75% were seen once. 11% of the sample is in the top ten clones.

This entry comes from a study of cytomegalovirus exposure and HLA in healthy donors (dated by TCRdb to 2017 to 2019). With regard to the full study: According to an earlier analysis of 587 of the donors, about 179 million T cells yielded 100 million or so unique TCR beta sequences and 276 Gb of sequence data. An early release covering roughly 600 HLA-typed donors comprised approximately 290 gigabases of sequencing data and some 79 million unique TCR sequences. Of the 300 to 400 genotyped donors, approximately 83% fell in the genetic ancestry cluster associated with self-reported Caucasian donors. The study was designed to test whether signatures of past pathogen exposure could be identified by cataloging public T cell receptors. Using immunosequencing, the study profiled T cell repertoires from about 620 subjects and related those repertoires to cytomegalovirus serostatus. A separate validation cohort of approximately 120 different subjects was used in addition to the roughly 720-subject first cohort. To predict cytomegalovirus infection status, the study combined high-throughput TCR immunosequencing, statistical association of individual TCRs with disease status, and machine learning. To study patterns of TCR occurrence, a later analysis re-analyzed previously published TCR beta repertoires from 650 to 750 donors and added high-resolution HLA genotyping. Rather than using new phenotypic data, the later analysis identified candidate immune exposures from TCR beta sequences and from how often those sequences occurred across donors. In an earlier analysis of 500 to 650 of the donors, high-throughput TCR beta sequencing was used to judge whether each TCR beta V gene segment behaved as functional or pseudogenic. Donor age, sex, ethnicity and CMV serostatus were compiled alongside the repertoire data. Genome-wide SNP genotypes for about 60% of the 666 donors were used in a later genetic analysis, which treated that subset as a discovery cohort. All discovery cohort repertoires had been generated on a single sequencing platform. Class I and class II HLA loci were covered by the typing at four-digit resolution. The number of donors typed differed by locus, with 629-630 for A, B, C, DRB1 and DQB1, approximately 500 for DQA1, nearly 610 for DPA1, and roughly 450 for DPB1. About five DR-DQ haplotypes were handled as single units for association and clustering, since linkage in the cohort was strong. Among 350 to 400 genotyped donors of the cohort, an average of about 240,000 unique TCR beta nucleotide sequences were sequenced per donor, roughly 20% of them non-productive.

In the germline V gene, CDR1 corresponds to SGHRS and CDR2 to YFSETQ. The CDR3 runs 21 residues from the cysteine to the phenylalanine. This entry keeps only the CDR3 DNA: 63 bases, framed from base 1. V has 4 bases trimmed and J has 2 bases trimmed; junction bases matching no gene number 24. In total, 666 healthy bone marrow donors made up the cohort. At the time of sampling, all cohort members were nominally healthy, though unrecorded immune exposures were likely present. The donor tested CMV seropositive and was one of the 289 seropositive cohort members. Every donor gave a peripheral blood sample, and the peripheral blood mononuclear cells from that sample were used for TCR beta sequencing. The Qiagen DNeasy Blood Extraction Kit was used to extract genomic DNA from the blood cell samples. What the study reported, not specific to this receptor: HLA typing was unavailable for some donors at each locus, so association tests used only the typed subset. The presence/absence analyses assumed that sequencing depth was roughly uniform across donors, and that assumption may not be true. A later analysis found that most CMV-associated TCR beta chains appeared HLA-restricted, with HLA associations seemingly driven largely by CMV exposure. Several of the top co-occurrence clusters appeared to be linked to parvovirus B19, influenza, CMV and Epstein-Barr virus, according to a later analysis. Three of the identified cytomegalovirus-associated TCR beta chains were confirmed in vitro to be specific for cytomegalovirus antigens. A group of highly shared sequence variants was considered likely to be a technical artifact of the sequencing pipeline. A later analysis found that HLA-associated TCR beta chains were more clonally expanded and had lower generation probabilities than equally common non-associated chains. At a false discovery rate of 0.05, a later analysis linked approximately 18,000 TCR beta sequences to specific HLA alleles. In an earlier analysis of 587 of the donors, most TCR beta V segments were observed in productive rearrangements about 87% or about 30% of the time, broadly matching IMGT annotations. Because counts were too low, roughly 16 rarely observed V segments, including chromosome 9 orphons, were excluded from the earlier analysis of 587 of the donors. Correlated functional status among segregating V segments might be attributable to linkage disequilibrium, but an unknown experimental factor could not be ruled out. The 87-base-pair reads could not distinguish some IMGT-functional V segments, including TRBV6-2 and TRBV6-3, so those segments were excluded. A later analysis found that TCR association rates varied across HLA loci, with DRB1 alleles showing the most associated TCRs and HLA-C alleles the fewest. The authors suggested that the approach could potentially be generalized to other disease states and immunological phenotypes. Only TCR beta chains were sequenced in this cohort, and the absence of alpha or paired-chain data limited detectable features. Strong co-occurrence of HLA alleles, especially DR and DQ, made assigning TCR associations to individual alleles difficult. The study gave a list of about 150 TCR beta chains associated with cytomegalovirus. Most TCR sequences were seen in very few donors, while some public TCRs were found in many individuals. According to a later genetic analysis, donors in an Asian-associated ancestry cluster had fewer N-insertions in productive TCRs than the approximately 690-donor mean. The classifier was reported to diagnose cytomegalovirus status with high specificity and sensitivity in both the original cohort and the validation cohort. A further reported finding was that TCR beta sequences accurately predicted the HLA-A and HLA-B alleles for most subjects in the first cohort. The only immune exposure information available for the cohort was CMV serostatus. V-gene and J-gene trimming of TCR beta chains was associated with a missense DCLRE1C variant in a later genetic analysis, and the association was replicated in an independent cohort.

The sequenced sample was PBMCs. The rearranged segments are TRBV5-1 and TRBJ2-3; 8 bases in the middle match TRBD2. The origin of this receptor is a man aged 18 to 30 in good health and CMV-seropositive. CDR3 region: CASSRGGNRAGGVVTTDTQYF. The nucleotide sequence reads TGCGCCAGCAGCCGGGGGGGGAATCGGGCAGGTGGGGTAGTTACCACAGATACGCAGTATTTT.